The next 20 T cell receptor beta chains were all read from a single sample in a study of T-cell reconstitution after alpha-beta-depleted transplantation in children. Preparation of the TCRbeta library involved a method that used unique molecular identifiers. MiXCR, run by TCRdb on the PCR reads, gives a single entry per CDR3 protein. Here the sample spans approximately 83,000 distinct CDR3 sequences, roughly 8% being singletons. The sample here was PBMCs from the stem cell graft donor, taken from the stem cell graft. The receptors were gathered from a human donor who donated a stem cell graft to a child with congenital amegakaryocytic thrombocytopenia.

This clonotype was counted many times. This chain connects TRBV9 to TRBJ2-1, with no clear D. V shed 0 bases and J shed 1 base, with 8 bases lying between them. Germline loops: CDR1 SGDLS, CDR2 YYNGEE. The CDR3 has 15 residues. The CDR3 loop reads CASSVDLVSYNEQFF. The CDR3 region has the DNA TGTGCCAGCAGCGTAGATCTGGTATCCTACAATGAGCAGTTCTTC. Full variable domain (rest looked up from reference TRBV9 and TRBJ2-1): DSGVTQTPKHLITATGQRVTLRCSPRSGDLSVYWYQQSLDQGLQFLIQYYNGEERAKGNILERFSAQQFPDLHSELNLSSLELGDSALYFCASSVDLVSYNEQFFGPGTRLTVL.

The V and J genes are TRBV18 and TRBJ1-1; D uncertain. Germline V lookup: CDR1 KGHSH, CDR2 LQKENI. This CDR3 has 15 amino acids. Trimming cost V 2 bases and J 0 bases, with 10 bases left between them. This chain's CDR3 is CASSPNKGLNTEAFF. CDR3 sequence (DNA): TGTGCCAGCTCACCAAATAAGGGTTTGAACACTGAAGCTTTCTTT.

This clonotype was seen at least ten times. The V call is TRBV5-1, the J call TRBJ2-6; D not resolved. The CDR3 is 19 amino acids. Germline V CDR1 and CDR2: SGHRS, YFSETQ. Trimming removed 2 bases from V and 2 bases from J, with 20 bases in between. In nucleotides, the CDR3 is TGCGCCAGCAGCTTTAATAGGGCATCCTCGGTCCCTGGGGCCAACGTCCTGACTTTC. It encodes CASSFNRASSVPGANVLTF.

This clonotype was observed many times. The rearrangement uses TRBV18 and TRBJ2-4; possibly TRBD1 for D (5 bases). The CDR3 is made up of 17 amino acids. Deletions cut 6 bases from V and 1 base from J, with 19 bases between. Germline loops: CDR1 KGHSH, CDR2 LQKENI. The CDR3, as DNA: TGTGCCAGCTCCCCCGGATCAGGGATTGGGGCCAAAAACATTCAGTACTTC. As protein: CASSPGSGIGAKNIQYF.

This clonotype was detected many times. J is TRBJ2-1 and V is TRBV20-1; D is perhaps TRBD2 (6 bases). Germline CDR1 DFQATT, CDR2 SNEGSKA (reference sequence). V was trimmed by 0 bases and J by 2 bases, leaving 14 bases between them. CDR3 length: 16 amino acids. The CDR3 region has the DNA TGCAGTGCTAGAGAGGCCGGGGGAAAGACCTACAATGAGCAGTTCTTC. Amino acid sequence: CSAREAGGKTYNEQFF.

This clonotype has ten or more counts. V is TRBV27 and J is TRBJ2-3; TRBD2 is a possible D gene (5 bases). Trimming stripped 6 bases from V and 5 bases from J, with 12 bases between. The CDR3 is 13 residues long. Germline assignment: CDR1 MNHEY and CDR2 SMNVEV (reference sequence). CDR3 sequence: CASSEGVQDTQYF. The CDR3 bases are TGTGCCAGCAGCGAGGGAGTGCAAGATACGCAGTATTTT.

The rearrangement uses TRBV5-6 and TRBJ2-1; the match to TRBD1 covers 9 bases. The CDR3 covers 14 residues. Losses at the gene ends were 4 bases for V and 7 bases for J; bases not matched to a gene: 6. Germline V gives CDR1 SGHDT, CDR2 YYEEEE. CDR3 sequence: CASSPGQGLNEQFF. The CDR3 region has the DNA TGTGCCAGCAGCCCCGGACAGGGGCTGAATGAGCAGTTCTTC.

The table lists this clonotype with many counts. This chain links TRBV3-1 with TRBJ1-2; possibly TRBD1 for D (6 bases). V was clipped by 0 bases and J by 8 bases, with 19 bases between them. The CDR3 has 16 amino acids. In germline, CDR1 is LGHDT, CDR2 YNNKEL (reference sequence). CDR3: CASSQESGYSGDGYTF. The CDR3 coding sequence is TGTGCCAGCAGCCAAGAATCTGGATACTCAGGGGACGGCTACACCTTC.

This clonotype came up many times. This chain links TRBV6-5 with TRBJ2-7; 7 bases match TRBD1. The CDR3 runs 14 residues. Germline CDR1 is MNHEY and CDR2 is SVGAGI. J gave up 3 bases and V 7 bases, and 9 bases lay outside the gene matches. DNA for the CDR3: TGTGCCAGCACCCGGGACAGCAATAACTACGAGCAGTACTTC. This sequence encodes CASTRDSNNYEQYF.

This clonotype has at least ten counts. The gene calls are TRBV7-2 and TRBJ2-2; TRBD2 might be the D (6 bases). The V gene's germline CDR1 is SGHTA and CDR2 FQGNSA. The V end lost 3 bases, the J end lost 5 bases, and 19 bases lay between the germline ends. The CDR3 loop spans 17 amino acids. This chain's CDR3 is CASSFGGVRAQTGELFF. The CDR3 bases are TGTGCCAGCAGCTTTGGCGGGGTCCGCGCCCAAACCGGGGAGCTGTTTTTT.

This clonotype was seen ten or more times. The chain carries TRBV28 and TRBJ2-7; tentative D call: TRBD1 (5 bases). The ends were cut back, 2 bases at V and 2 bases at J, with 16 bases in the middle. The CDR3 contains 16 residues. CDR1 is MDHEN, CDR2 SYDVKM, per germline. The CDR3 here is CASSLVGRKTTYEQYF. CDR3 DNA: TGTGCCAGCAGTTTAGTGGGGCGCAAAACGACCTACGAGCAGTACTTC.

This clonotype was counted ten times or more. This chain connects TRBV4-2 to TRBJ1-6, with D uncertain. The V end was cut by 0 bases, the J end by 7 bases, with 7 bases between. This CDR3 spans 14 amino acids. CDR1 is LGHNA, CDR2 YNFKEQ, per germline. Here the CDR3 DNA reads TGTGCCAGCAGCCAAGATACGGAAAATTCACCCCTCCACTTT. Translated, it gives CASSQDTENSPLHF.

This CDR3 reads CASSFLDNHNEQFF. The DNA for the CDR3 is TGTGCCAGCAGTTTTTTGGACAACCACAATGAGCAGTTCTTC. The chain is built from TRBV12-3 or TRBV12-4 and TRBJ2-1; tentatively, D is TRBD1 (5 bases). The CDR3 is 14 amino acids. Trimming removed 3 bases at V and 5 bases at J, with 11 bases between.

This clonotype was detected ten times or more. CDR3 DNA sequence: TGCAGTGCTAGCAGACAGGGGATGGTCCTCCGCCAAGAGACCCAGTACTTC. Residues: CSASRQGMVLRQETQYF. The rearrangement joins TRBV20-1 to TRBJ2-5; 8 nucleotides align to TRBD1. J gave up 1 base and V 3 bases, and 13 bases lay outside the gene matches. The CDR3 extends over 17 amino acids. The germline CDR1 and CDR2 sequences are DFQATT and SNEGSKA (reference sequence).

This clonotype was seen repeatedly, ten times or more. This chain joins TRBV2 and TRBJ2-5; D is undetermined. Germline V gene sequence: CDR1 SNHLY, CDR2 FYNNEI. CDR3 size: 13 residues. Trimming took off 3 bases at V and 4 bases at J, with 9 bases between the two ends. For the CDR3, the DNA is TGTGCCAGCAGTGATTCCGAGATAGAGACCCAGTACTTC. Its protein product is CASSDSEIETQYF.

This clonotype was counted ten times or more. This chain's CDR3 is CSARDLGQGVYGYTF. In DNA form, the CDR3 reads TGCAGTGCTAGAGATCTGGGACAGGGGGTGTATGGCTACACCTTC. This chain joins TRBV20-1 and TRBJ1-2, with TRBD1 matching over 11 bases. The CDR3 has 15 amino acids. V lost 0 bases and J lost 5; bases outside the gene matches: 5. Germline lookup yields CDR1 DFQATT and CDR2 SNEGSKA (reference sequence).

This clonotype was picked up many times. The chain recombines TRBV12-3 or TRBV12-4 with TRBJ1-5, with D uncertain. This CDR3 is 13 amino acids long. Trimming left V 5 bases short and J 4 bases short, with 9 bases between. The CDR3 sequence: CASSPGWNQPQHF. CDR3 nucleotides: TGTGCCAGCAGTCCAGGTTGGAATCAGCCCCAGCATTTT.

With regard to this clonotype: A much larger clone lies one base from this, so it may be a read error. The J gene is TRBJ2-2, the V gene TRBV18; D possibly uses TRBD1 or TRBD2 (5 bases each). CDR3 size: 15 residues. The V gene lost 3 bases and the J gene lost 1 base, with 9 bases spanning the gap. Germline assignment: CDR1 KGHSH and CDR2 LQKENI. For the CDR3, the DNA is TGTGCCAGCTCACCCAGGGACGAGAACACCGGGGAGCTGTTTTTT. Its translation: CASSPRDENTGELFF.

This clonotype was picked up a small number of times. V and J are TRBV20-1 and TRBJ2-7; no clear D gene. V lost 3 bases and J lost 1, with 7 bases in between. Germline V gene lookup returns CDR1 DFQATT and CDR2 SNEGSKA (reference sequence). CDR3 length equals 12 residues. CDR3 bases: TGCAGTGCTAGCGCCGCTTCCTACGAGCAGTACTTC. Its translation is CSASAASYEQYF.

The chain employs TRBV5-1 and TRBJ1-1; D is unresolved. CDR3 length equals 14 residues. Germline V gene lookup returns CDR1 SGHRS and CDR2 YFSETQ. V was cut by 0 bases and J by 4 bases, with 10 bases left in between. CDR3 sequence reads: CASSLEGIGTEAFF. The CDR3, as DNA: TGCGCCAGCAGCTTGGAAGGGATTGGCACTGAAGCTTTCTTT.